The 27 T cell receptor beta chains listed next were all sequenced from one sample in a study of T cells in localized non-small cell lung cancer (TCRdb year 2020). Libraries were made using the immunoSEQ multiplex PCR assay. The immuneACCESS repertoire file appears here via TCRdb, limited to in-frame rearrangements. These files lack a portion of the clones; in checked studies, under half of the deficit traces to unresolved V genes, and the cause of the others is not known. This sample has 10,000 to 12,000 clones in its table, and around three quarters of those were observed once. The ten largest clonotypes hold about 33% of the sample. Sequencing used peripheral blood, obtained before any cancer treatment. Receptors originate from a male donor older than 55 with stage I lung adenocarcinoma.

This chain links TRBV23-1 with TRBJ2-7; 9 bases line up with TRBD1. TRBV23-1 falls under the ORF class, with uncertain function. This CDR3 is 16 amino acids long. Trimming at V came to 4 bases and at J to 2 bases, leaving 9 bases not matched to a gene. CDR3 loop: CASSPNPGTGPYEQYF. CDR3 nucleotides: TGCGCCAGCAGTCCCAACCCCGGGACAGGGCCCTACGAGCAGTACTTC.

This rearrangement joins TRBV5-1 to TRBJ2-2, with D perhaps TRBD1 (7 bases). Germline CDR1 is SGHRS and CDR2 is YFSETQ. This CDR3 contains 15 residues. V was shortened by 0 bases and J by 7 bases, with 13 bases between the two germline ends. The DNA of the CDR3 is TGCGCCAGCAGCTTGGTGCCAGGGGGGAACGGGGAGCTGTTTTTT. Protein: CASSLVPGGNGELFF.

The CDR3: CATSRQLSGNTIYF. CDR3 DNA: TGTGCCACCAGCCGACAGCTCTCTGGAAACACCATATATTTT. The V call is TRBV15, the J call TRBJ1-3; tentatively, D is TRBD1 (5 bases). The CDR3 consists of 14 residues. V was cut by 5 bases and J by 0 bases, with 8 bases left in between. CDR1 is LNHNV and CDR2 is YYDKDF in the germline V gene (reference sequence).

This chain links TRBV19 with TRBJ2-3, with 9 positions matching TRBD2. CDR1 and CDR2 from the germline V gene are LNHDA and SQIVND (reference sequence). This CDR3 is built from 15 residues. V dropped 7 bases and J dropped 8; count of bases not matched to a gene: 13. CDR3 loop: CASTNLGASGATQYF. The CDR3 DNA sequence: TGTGCCAGTACCAACCTAGGAGCTAGCGGGGCTACGCAGTATTTT.

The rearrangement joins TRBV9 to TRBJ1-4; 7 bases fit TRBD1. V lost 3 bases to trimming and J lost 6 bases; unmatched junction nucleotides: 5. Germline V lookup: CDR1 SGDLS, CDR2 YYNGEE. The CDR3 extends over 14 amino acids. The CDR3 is CASSGGQRYEKLFF. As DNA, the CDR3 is TGTGCCAGCAGCGGGGGACAGCGATATGAAAAACTGTTTTTT.

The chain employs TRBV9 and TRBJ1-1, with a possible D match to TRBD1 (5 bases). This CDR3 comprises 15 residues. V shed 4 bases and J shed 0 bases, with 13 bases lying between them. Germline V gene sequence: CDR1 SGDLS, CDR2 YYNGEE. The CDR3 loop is CASSLRTGLNTEAFF. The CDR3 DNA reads TGTGCCAGCAGCTTAAGGACGGGACTGAACACTGAAGCTTTCTTT.

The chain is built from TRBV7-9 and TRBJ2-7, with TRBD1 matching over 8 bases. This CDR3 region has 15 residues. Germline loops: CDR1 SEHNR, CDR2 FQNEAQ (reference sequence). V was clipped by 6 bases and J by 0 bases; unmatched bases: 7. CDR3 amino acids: CASRHFQGASYEQYF. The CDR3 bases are TGTGCCAGCAGGCACTTCCAGGGGGCCTCCTACGAGCAGTACTTC.

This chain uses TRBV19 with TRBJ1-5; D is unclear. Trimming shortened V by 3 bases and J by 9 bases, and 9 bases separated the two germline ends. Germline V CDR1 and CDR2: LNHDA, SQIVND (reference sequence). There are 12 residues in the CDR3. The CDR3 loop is CASSIEMRPQHF. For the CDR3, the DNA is TGTGCCAGTAGTATCGAAATGCGGCCCCAGCATTTT.

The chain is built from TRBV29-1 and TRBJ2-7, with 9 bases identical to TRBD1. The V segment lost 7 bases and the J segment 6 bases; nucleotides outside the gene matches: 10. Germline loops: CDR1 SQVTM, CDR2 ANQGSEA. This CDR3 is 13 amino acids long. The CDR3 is CSARGTGLTEQYF. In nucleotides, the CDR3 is TGCAGCGCCCGGGGGACAGGGTTAACCGAGCAGTACTTC.

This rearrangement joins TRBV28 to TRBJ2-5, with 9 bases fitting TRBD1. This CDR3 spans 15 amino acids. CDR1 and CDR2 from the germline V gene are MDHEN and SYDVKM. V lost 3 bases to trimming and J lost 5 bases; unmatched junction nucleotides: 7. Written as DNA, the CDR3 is TGTGCCAGCAGTTTGCTCGGGACAGGGTATGAGACCCAGTACTTC. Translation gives CASSLLGTGYETQYF.

CDR3 loop: CASSAGEWNRAYGYTF. In DNA, the CDR3 is TGCGCCAGCAGCGCGGGGGAGTGGAACAGGGCCTATGGCTACACCTTC. This sequence joins TRBV5-1 and TRBJ1-2; the D gene is possibly TRBD1 (6 bases). The CDR3 is made up of 16 amino acids. Germline lookup yields CDR1 SGHRS and CDR2 YFSETQ. The V end lost 4 bases, the J end lost 4 bases, and 20 bases lay between the germline ends.

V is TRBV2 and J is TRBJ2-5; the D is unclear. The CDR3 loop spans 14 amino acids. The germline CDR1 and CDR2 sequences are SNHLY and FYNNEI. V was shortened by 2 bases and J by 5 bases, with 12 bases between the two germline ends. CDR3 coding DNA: TGTGCCAGCAGTGAAAGGTGGCAGGTCGAGACCCAGTACTTC. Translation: CASSERWQVETQYF.

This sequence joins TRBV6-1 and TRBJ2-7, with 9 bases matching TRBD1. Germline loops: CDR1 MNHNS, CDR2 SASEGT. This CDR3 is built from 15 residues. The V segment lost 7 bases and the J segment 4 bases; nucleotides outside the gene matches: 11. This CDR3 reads CASKDPSTGGYEQYF. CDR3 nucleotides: TGTGCCAGCAAGGACCCTTCGACAGGGGGTTACGAGCAGTACTTC.

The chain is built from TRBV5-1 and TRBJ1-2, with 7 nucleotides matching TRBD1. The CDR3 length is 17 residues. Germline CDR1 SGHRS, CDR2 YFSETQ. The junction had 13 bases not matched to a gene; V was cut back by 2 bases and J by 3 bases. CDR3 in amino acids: CASSLGAGGFSDYGYTF. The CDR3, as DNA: TGCGCCAGCAGCTTAGGGGCAGGGGGTTTCTCGGACTATGGCTACACCTTC.

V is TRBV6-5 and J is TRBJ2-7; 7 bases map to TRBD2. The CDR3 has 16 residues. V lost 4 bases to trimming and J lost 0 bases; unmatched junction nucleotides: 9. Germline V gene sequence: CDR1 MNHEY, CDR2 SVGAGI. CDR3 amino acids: CASSSRVGGSSYEQYF. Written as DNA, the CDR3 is TGTGCCAGCAGTTCCCGGGTCGGGGGGAGCTCCTACGAGCAGTACTTC.

CDR3 region: CASSRQGTGYEQYF. The CDR3 DNA reads TGCGCCAGCAGCCGACAGGGGACGGGCTACGAGCAGTACTTC. The chain carries TRBV4-1 and TRBJ2-7; 8 bases are shared with TRBD1. Trimming cost V 4 bases and J 3 bases; bases outside gene matches: 5. This CDR3 has 14 amino acids. Germline V gives CDR1 MGHRA, CDR2 YSYEKL.

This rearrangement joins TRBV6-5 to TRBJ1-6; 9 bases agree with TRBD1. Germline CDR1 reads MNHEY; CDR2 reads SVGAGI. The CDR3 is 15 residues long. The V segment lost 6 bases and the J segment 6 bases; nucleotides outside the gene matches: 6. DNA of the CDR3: TGTGCCAGCAGGAAGACAGGGGGTTTTAATTCACCCCTCCACTTT. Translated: CASRKTGGFNSPLHF.

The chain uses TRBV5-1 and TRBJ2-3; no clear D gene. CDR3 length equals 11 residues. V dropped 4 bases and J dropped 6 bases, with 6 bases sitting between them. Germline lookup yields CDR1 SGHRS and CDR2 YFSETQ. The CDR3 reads CASSERDTQYF. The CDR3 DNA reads TGCGCCAGCAGCGAGAGGGATACGCAGTATTTT.

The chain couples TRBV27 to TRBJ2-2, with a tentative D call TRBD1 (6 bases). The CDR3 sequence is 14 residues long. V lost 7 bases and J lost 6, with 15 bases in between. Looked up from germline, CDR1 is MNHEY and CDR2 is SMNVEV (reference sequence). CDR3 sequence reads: CASIKGDGSGELFF. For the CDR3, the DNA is TGTGCCAGCATTAAGGGGGACGGTTCCGGGGAGCTGTTTTTT.

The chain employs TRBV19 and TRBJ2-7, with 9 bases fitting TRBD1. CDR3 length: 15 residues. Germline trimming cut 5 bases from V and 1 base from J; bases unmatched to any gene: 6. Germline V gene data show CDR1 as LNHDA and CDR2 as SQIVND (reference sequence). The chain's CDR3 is CASSPRTGASYEQYF. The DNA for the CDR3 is TGTGCCAGTAGTCCACGGACAGGGGCGTCCTACGAGCAGTACTTC.

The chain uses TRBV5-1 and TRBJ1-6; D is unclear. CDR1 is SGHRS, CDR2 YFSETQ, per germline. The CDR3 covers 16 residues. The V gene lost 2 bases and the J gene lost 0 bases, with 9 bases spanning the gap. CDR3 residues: CASSFHLRSYNSPLHF. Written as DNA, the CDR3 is TGCGCCAGCAGCTTCCATTTACGCTCCTATAATTCACCCCTCCACTTT.

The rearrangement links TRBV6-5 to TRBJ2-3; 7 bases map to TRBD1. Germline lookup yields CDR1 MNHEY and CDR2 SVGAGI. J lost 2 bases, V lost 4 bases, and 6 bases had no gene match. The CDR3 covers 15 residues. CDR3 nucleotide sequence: TGTGCCAGCAGTTGGGACAGCCGTCTCACAGATACGCAGTATTTT. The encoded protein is CASSWDSRLTDTQYF.

The CDR3 spells CASSQYLRGELFF. The CDR3 nucleotides read TGCGCCAGCAGCCAGTACCTCAGGGGAGAGCTGTTTTTT. The chain recombines TRBV4-1 with TRBJ2-2, with D possibly TRBD1 on 6 matching bases. Germline assignment: CDR1 MGHRA and CDR2 YSYEKL. This CDR3 has 13 residues. Trimming pared 3 bases from V and 11 bases from J, leaving 13 bases between.

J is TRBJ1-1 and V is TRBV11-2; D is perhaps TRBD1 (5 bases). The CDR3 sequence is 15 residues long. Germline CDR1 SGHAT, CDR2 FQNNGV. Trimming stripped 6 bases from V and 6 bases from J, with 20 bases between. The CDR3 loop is CASSSQMASGPEAFF. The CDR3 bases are TGTGCCAGCAGTTCCCAGATGGCTTCGGGGCCTGAAGCTTTCTTT.

The CDR3 protein is CASSEVWGSYNEQFF. DNA for the CDR3: TGTGCCAGCAGTGAAGTCTGGGGATCCTACAATGAGCAGTTCTTC. The chain has TRBV2 and TRBJ2-1, with D hard to call. Germline values: CDR1 SNHLY, CDR2 FYNNEI. The CDR3 runs to 15 residues. V lost 1 base to trimming and J lost 1 base, with 8 bases between them.

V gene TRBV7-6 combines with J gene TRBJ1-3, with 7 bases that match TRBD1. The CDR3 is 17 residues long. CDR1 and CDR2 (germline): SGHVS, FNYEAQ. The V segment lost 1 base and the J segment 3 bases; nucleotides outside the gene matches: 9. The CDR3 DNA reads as TGTGCCAGCAGCTTAGAGGGTTCGAGGGGGCTTGGAAACACCATATATTTT. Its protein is CASSLEGSRGLGNTIYF.

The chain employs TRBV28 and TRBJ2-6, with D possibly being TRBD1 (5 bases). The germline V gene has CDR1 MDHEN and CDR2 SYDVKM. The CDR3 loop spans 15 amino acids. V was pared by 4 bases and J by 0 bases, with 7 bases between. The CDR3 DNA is TGTGCCAGCAGTTCCAGGGCCTCTGGGGCCAACGTCCTGACTTTC. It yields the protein CASSSRASGANVLTF.